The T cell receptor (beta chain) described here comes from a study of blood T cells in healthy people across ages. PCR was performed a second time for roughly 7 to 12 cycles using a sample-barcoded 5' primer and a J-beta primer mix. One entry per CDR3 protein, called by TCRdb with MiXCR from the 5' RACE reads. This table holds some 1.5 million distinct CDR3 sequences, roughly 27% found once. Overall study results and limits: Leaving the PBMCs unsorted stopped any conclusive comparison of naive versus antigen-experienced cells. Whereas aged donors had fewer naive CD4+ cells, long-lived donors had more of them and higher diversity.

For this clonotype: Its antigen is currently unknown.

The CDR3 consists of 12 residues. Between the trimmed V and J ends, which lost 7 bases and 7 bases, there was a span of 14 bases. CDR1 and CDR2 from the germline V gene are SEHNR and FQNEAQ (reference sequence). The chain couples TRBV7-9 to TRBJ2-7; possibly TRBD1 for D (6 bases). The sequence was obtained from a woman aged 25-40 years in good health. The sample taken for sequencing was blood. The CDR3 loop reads CASTRDTPEQYF. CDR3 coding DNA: TGTGCCAGCACCCGGGACACCCCGGAGCAGTACTTC. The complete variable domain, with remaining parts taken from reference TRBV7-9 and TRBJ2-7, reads DTGVSQNPRHKITKRGQNVTFRCDPISEHNRLYWYRQTLGQGPEFLTYFQNEAQLEKSRLLSDRFSAERPKGSFSTLEIQRTEQGDSAMYLCASTRDTPEQYFGPGTRLTVT.